Sequencing of this T cell receptor (beta chain) was carried out in a study of blood T cell repertoires in COVID-19. TCRdb's table, derived via immunoSEQ multiplex PCR, lists solely in-frame clones and lacks some. The table shows about 140,000 clones, with 85% to 90% occurring only once. Germline V gene sequence: CDR1 SGHRS, CDR2 YFSETQ. The CDR3 is made up of 17 amino acids. Trimming stripped 0 bases from V and 0 bases from J, with 13 bases between. This TCR came from a woman aged 40 to 50 with acute or convalescent COVID-19. The J gene is TRBJ2-1, the V gene TRBV5-1; tentative D call: TRBD2 (6 bases). Sequencing input: peripheral blood. Written as DNA, the CDR3 is TGCGCCAGCAGCTTGGCGGGCGGGATAGGCTCCTACAATGAGCAGTTCTTC. Amino acids: CASSLAGGIGSYNEQFF. The whole variable domain, remainder taken from reference TRBV5-1 and TRBJ2-1, is KAGVTQTPRYLIKTRGQQVTLSCSPISGHRSVSWYQQTPGQGLQFLFEYFSETQRNKGNFPGRFSGRQFSNSRSEMNVSTLELGDSALYLCASSLAGGIGSYNEQFFGPGTRLTVL.